The sequence of this T cell receptor beta chain was determined in a study of blood T cell repertoires in COVID-19. TCRdb's copy holds only in-frame clones and misses some; the assay was immunoSEQ multiplex PCR. This sample has a few hundred thousand clones, with 80% to 90% found just once. Cohort allocation depended upon clinical history that participants reported. This CDR3 has 15 amino acids. From germline, CDR1 is SGHRS and CDR2 YFSETQ. V shed 3 bases, J shed 5 bases, and the junction held 5 bases outside the gene matches. The sequence was obtained from a young man who had recovered from COVID-19. The specimen was PBMCs or T cells enriched from blood (not recorded which). The V gene is TRBV5-1, the J gene TRBJ2-5; the match to TRBD1 covers 12 bases. CDR3: CASSSGTGGRETQYF. CDR3 nucleotide sequence: TGCGCCAGCAGCTCCGGGACAGGGGGCCGGGAGACCCAGTACTTC.